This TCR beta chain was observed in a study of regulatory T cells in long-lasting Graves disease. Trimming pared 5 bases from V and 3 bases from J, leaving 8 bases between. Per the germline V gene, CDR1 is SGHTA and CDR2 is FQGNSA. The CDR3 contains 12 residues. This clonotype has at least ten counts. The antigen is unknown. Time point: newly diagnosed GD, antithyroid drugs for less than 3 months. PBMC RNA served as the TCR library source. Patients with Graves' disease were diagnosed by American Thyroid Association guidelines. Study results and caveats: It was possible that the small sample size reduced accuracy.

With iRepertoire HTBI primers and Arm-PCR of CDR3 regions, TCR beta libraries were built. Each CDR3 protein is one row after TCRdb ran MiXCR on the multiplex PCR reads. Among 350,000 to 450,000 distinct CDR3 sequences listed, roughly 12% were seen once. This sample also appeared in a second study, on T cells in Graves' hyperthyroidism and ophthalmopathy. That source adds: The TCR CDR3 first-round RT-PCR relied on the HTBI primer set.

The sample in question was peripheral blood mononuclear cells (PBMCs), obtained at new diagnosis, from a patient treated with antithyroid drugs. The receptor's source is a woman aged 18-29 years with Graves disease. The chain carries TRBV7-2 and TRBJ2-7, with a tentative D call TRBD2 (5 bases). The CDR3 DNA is TGTGCCAGCAGCCAGAGGGACTACGAGCAGTACTTC. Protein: CASSQRDYEQYF.